The 30 T cell receptor beta chains presented below share a single source sample, sequenced in a study of somatic mutations in cytotoxic T cells in rheumatoid arthritis (dated by TCRdb to the late 2010s). Libraries were made using the immunoSEQ multiplex PCR assay. The clones in this table, taken by TCRdb from immuneACCESS, are in-frame only. Not every clone is retained; where verified, under half of the shortfall comes from an unresolved V gene, and the cause of the rest is unknown. The sample yields tens of thousands of clones; roughly 80% were counted once. 7.5% to 9.5% of the sample comes from the top ten. Sequencing input: CD8+ T cells sorted from blood. These receptors came from an adult with rheumatoid arthritis.

This clone was picked up one time. The rearrangement links TRBV12-5 to TRBJ2-1; D uncertain. Germline V gene sequence: CDR1 LGHNT, CDR2 FRNRAP. The CDR3 covers 13 residues. The ends were cut back, 1 base at V and 2 bases at J, with 3 bases in the middle. CDR3 in DNA: TGTGCTAGTGGTTTGGCCCCCTACAATGAGCAGTTCTTC. Residues: CASGLAPYNEQFF.

This rearrangement joins TRBV2 to TRBJ2-1, with D maybe TRBD2 (6 bases). The CDR3 length is 14 residues. Germline CDR1 and CDR2: SNHLY and FYNNEI. Trimming removed 3 bases from V and 1 base from J, with 7 bases in between. The CDR3 reads CASSEEGSYNEQFF. CDR3 in DNA: TGTGCCAGCAGTGAGGAGGGGTCCTACAATGAGCAGTTCTTC.

This clone was seen a handful of times. The chain employs TRBV9 and TRBJ1-2; 12 nucleotides align to TRBD1. Per the germline V gene, CDR1 is SGDLS and CDR2 is YYNGEE. The CDR3 spans 15 residues. The V and J ends lost 3 bases and 6 bases, in that order; junction bases with no gene match: 6. The CDR3: CASSGRDRGRDGYTF. The CDR3 DNA reads as TGTGCCAGCAGCGGCCGGGACAGGGGGCGCGATGGCTACACCTTC. The full variable domain, its missing parts supplied by reference TRBV9 and TRBJ1-2, is DSGVTQTPKHLITATGQRVTLRCSPRSGDLSVYWYQQSLDQGLQFLIQYYNGEERAKGNILERFSAQQFPDLHSELNLSSLELGDSALYFCASSGRDRGRDGYTFGSGTRLTVV.

By share of the sample, this clone is medium-sized. This chain links TRBV28 with TRBJ2-7; D may be TRBD2 (7 bases). The CDR3 contains 13 residues. Germline V CDR1 and CDR2: MDHEN, SYDVKM. The germline V and J ends were trimmed by 3 bases and 2 bases, with 8 bases remaining between them. The CDR3 nucleotides are TGTGCCAGCAGTTTGGGGGGGCCCTACGAGCAGTACTTC. This encodes CASSLGGPYEQYF.

The chain links TRBV5-5 to TRBJ2-6, with a tentative D call TRBD1 (6 bases). V was cut by 5 bases and J by 2 bases, with 14 bases left in between. The CDR3 length is 16 residues. Germline CDR1 SGHKS, CDR2 YYEKEE (reference sequence). CDR3 in DNA: TGTGCCAGCAGGAGGAACAGGGAAACTGGGGCCAACGTCCTGACTTTC. It translates to CASRRNRETGANVLTF.

This clone is a singleton in its sample. The chain has TRBV6-5 and TRBJ2-3; 10 nucleotides line up with TRBD2. The CDR3 runs 16 residues. V was clipped by 0 bases and J by 5 bases; unmatched bases: 5. The germline gives CDR1 MNHEY, CDR2 SVGAGI. The CDR3 is CASSYSARTSGDTQYF. CDR3 bases: TGTGCCAGCAGTTACTCAGCCCGGACTAGCGGAGATACGCAGTATTTT.

This chain uses TRBV5-1 with TRBJ2-3; D possibly corresponds to TRBD2 (5 bases). The CDR3 is 16 residues long. The ends were cut back, 0 bases at V and 1 base at J, with 12 bases in the middle. The germline CDR1 and CDR2 sequences are SGHRS and YFSETQ. DNA of the CDR3: TGCGCCAGCAGCTTGGATCTGGTCGGGGGCACAGATACGCAGTATTTT. Translating gives CASSLDLVGGTDTQYF.

CDR3 sequence reads: CSVETAETYEQYF. Here the CDR3 DNA reads TGCAGCGTTGAAACGGCGGAAACCTACGAGCAGTACTTC. This chain links TRBV29-1 with TRBJ2-5; the D is unclear. The J call is doubtful: the DNA matches TRBJ2-7 better. CDR3 length equals 13 residues. Germline assignment: CDR1 SQVTM and CDR2 ANQGSEA.

The rearrangement links TRBV30 to TRBJ1-2; a weak D match, TRBD1 (5 bases). Looked up from germline, CDR1 is GTSNPN and CDR2 is SVGIG (reference sequence). V lost 2 bases, J lost 3 bases, and 19 bases lay in between. The CDR3 spans 16 residues. The CDR3 is CAWSRRDFPQDYGYTF. Here the CDR3 DNA reads TGTGCCTGGAGTAGGAGGGACTTCCCACAGGACTATGGCTACACCTTC. Full variable domain (remainder filled in from reference TRBV30 and TRBJ1-2): SQTIHQWPATLVQPVGSPLSLECTVEGTSNPNLYWYRQAAGRGLQLLFYSVGIGQISSEVPQNLSASRPQDRQFILSSKKLLLSDSGFYLCAWSRRDFPQDYGYTFGSGTRLTVV.

This clone was observed a single time. The chain couples TRBV9 to TRBJ2-1; no clear D. The CDR3 is 14 residues long. Germline V gene lookup returns CDR1 SGDLS and CDR2 YYNGEE. With 6 bases removed from V and 0 bases from J, the gap between germline ends came to 10 bases. The CDR3 nucleotides are TGTGCCAGCACCCCGACAAACTCCTACAATGAGCAGTTCTTC. This gives the protein CASTPTNSYNEQFF.

This clone was counted only a few times. The chain is built from TRBV4-1 and TRBJ1-4, with D perhaps TRBD1 (5 bases). The germline CDR1 and CDR2 sequences are MGHRA and YSYEKL. Trimming removed 1 base at V and 4 bases at J, with 10 bases between. This CDR3 region has 15 residues. CDR3 loop: CASSQGEGINEKLFF. CDR3 coding DNA: TGCGCCAGCAGCCAAGGTGAGGGGATTAATGAAAAACTGTTTTTT.

The J gene is TRBJ2-7, the V gene TRBV27, with a tentative D call TRBD1 (6 bases). The length of the CDR3 is 14 residues. V was pared by 5 bases and J by 0 bases, with 11 bases between. CDR1 and CDR2 (germline): MNHEY, SMNVEV (reference sequence). The CDR3 spells CASSPGTRSYEQYF. The CDR3 bases are TGTGCCAGCAGTCCCGGGACACGCTCCTACGAGCAGTACTTC.

This rearrangement joins TRBV9 to TRBJ1-2; no reliable D call. This CDR3 comprises 14 residues. CDR1 is SGDLS, CDR2 YYNGEE, per germline. Trimming stripped 0 bases from V and 1 base from J, with 7 bases between. In DNA form, the CDR3 reads TGTGCCAGCAGCGTAGACACCCGTAACTATGGCTACACCTTC. It is translated as CASSVDTRNYGYTF. The full variable domain, with the rest looked up from reference TRBV9 and TRBJ1-2, is DSGVTQTPKHLITATGQRVTLRCSPRSGDLSVYWYQQSLDQGLQFLIQYYNGEERAKGNILERFSAQQFPDLHSELNLSSLELGDSALYFCASSVDTRNYGYTFGSGTRLTVV.

This clone was observed a handful of times. This chain connects TRBV4-1 to TRBJ1-1; D is ambiguous. This CDR3 is built from 12 residues. Trimming removed 1 base from V and 7 bases from J, with 7 bases in between. Germline CDR1 and CDR2: MGHRA and YSYEKL. This CDR3 is CASSQGADEAFF. CDR3 bases: TGCGCCAGCAGCCAAGGCGCGGATGAAGCTTTCTTT.

CDR3 nucleotide sequence: TGCAGCGTTGAATTGTCTATGGCTGCCGGGGAGCTGTTTTTT. Translating gives CSVELSMAAGELFF. The rearrangement uses TRBV29-1 and TRBJ2-2, with unresolved D. CDR1 SQVTM and CDR2 ANQGSEA come from the germline V gene. Trimming stripped 2 bases from V and 6 bases from J, with 13 bases between. There are 14 residues in the CDR3.

This clone was seen only a few times. The rearrangement links TRBV4-1 to TRBJ2-3; D is perhaps TRBD1 (7 bases). Germline V CDR1 and CDR2: MGHRA, YSYEKL. V was pared by 1 base and J by 3 bases, with 17 bases between. The CDR3 runs 17 residues. The CDR3 spells CASSQVPGGWVTDTQYF. CDR3 DNA: TGCGCCAGCAGCCAAGTCCCAGGGGGGTGGGTGACAGATACGCAGTATTTT.

The chain joins TRBV6-5 to TRBJ2-1, with 12 bases identical to TRBD2. Germline CDR1 reads MNHEY; CDR2 reads SVGAGI. This CDR3 is built from 15 residues. Germline trimming cut 6 bases from V and 4 bases from J; bases unmatched to any gene: 4. The CDR3 DNA reads TGTGCCAGCAGCTTACTAGCGGGGGGTTACAATGAGCAGTTCTTC. Translated: CASSLLAGGYNEQFF.

The rearrangement uses TRBV2 and TRBJ2-2; 7 bases align to TRBD2. The CDR3 is 15 amino acids. Germline trimming cut 2 bases from V and 2 bases from J; bases unmatched to any gene: 2. Germline CDR1 is SNHLY and CDR2 is FYNNEI. The CDR3, as DNA: TGTGCCAGCAGTGAACTAGCGGTTAACACCGGGGAGCTGTTTTTT. This sequence encodes CASSELAVNTGELFF.

V is TRBV9 and J is TRBJ2-1; 9 nucleotides align to TRBD1. Trimming cost V 0 bases and J 2 bases; bases outside gene matches: 6. Germline V CDR1 and CDR2: SGDLS, YYNGEE. The CDR3 is made up of 17 amino acids. The CDR3 loop reads CASSVGSGTGTYNEQFF. As DNA, the CDR3 is TGTGCCAGCAGCGTAGGTTCCGGGACAGGGACCTACAATGAGCAGTTCTTC.

About this clone itself: Other DNA sequences within the sample encode an identical CDR3. V is TRBV27 and J is TRBJ2-2, with D hard to call. Trimming removed 2 bases from V and 1 base from J, with 5 bases in between. The CDR3 runs to 14 residues. Germline CDR1 reads MNHEY; CDR2 reads SMNVEV (reference sequence). The CDR3 sequence: CASSLGLNTGELFF. CDR3 nucleotides: TGTGCCAGCAGTTTAGGGTTGAACACCGGGGAGCTGTTTTTT.

The genes are TRBV19 and TRBJ2-7; 9 bases map to TRBD1. Unmatched junction bases numbered 11, after V lost 5 bases and J lost 9 bases. Germline V gene lookup returns CDR1 LNHDA and CDR2 SQIVND (reference sequence). There are 14 residues in the CDR3. CDR3 nucleotide sequence: TGTGCCAGTAGTCCCGGGACAGGGCCTAATTCGCAGTACTTC. This translates into CASSPGTGPNSQYF.

The chain couples TRBV4-3 to TRBJ1-1, with a tentative D call TRBD1 (5 bases). Germline V gene sequence: CDR1 LGHNA, CDR2 YSLEER. The V gene lost 3 bases and the J gene lost 7 bases, with 15 bases spanning the gap. The CDR3 is 14 residues long. Here the CDR3 DNA reads TGCGCCAGCAGCCAGTTCTGGGACCCGCGTGAAGCTTTCTTT. Translation: CASSQFWDPREAFF.

This sequence joins TRBV5-1 and TRBJ2-1, with 9 positions matching TRBD2. The CDR3 is 15 amino acids. The junction had 10 bases not matched to a gene; V was cut back by 2 bases and J by 10 bases. CDR1 and CDR2 (germline): SGHRS, YFSETQ. The CDR3 nucleotides are TGCGCCAGCAGCTTCGAGCGGGAGGTCGAACAAGAGCAGTTCTTC. Amino acids: CASSFEREVEQEQFF.

The J gene is TRBJ2-2, the V gene TRBV29-1, with 10 bases that match TRBD1. The V gene's germline CDR1 is SQVTM and CDR2 ANQGSEA. This CDR3 has 17 residues. V was pared by 5 bases and J by 0 bases, with 9 bases of the junction left unmatched. The CDR3, as DNA: TGCAGCGTTAAGTATCGGGACAGGGGACCGAACACCGGGGAGCTGTTTTTT. It encodes CSVKYRDRGPNTGELFF.

The gene calls are TRBV4-2 and TRBJ1-1, with 8 bases aligning to TRBD1. The germline CDR1 and CDR2 sequences are LGHNA and YNFKEQ. The CDR3 spans 17 residues. The junction had 8 bases not matched to a gene; V was cut back by 1 base and J by 1 base. CDR3 nucleotides: TGTGCCAGCAGCCAAGGGGTTCAGGGGGCCGCGAACACTGAAGCTTTCTTT. It specifies CASSQGVQGAANTEAFF.

To note about this clone: The junction differs from germline at one of its ends, possibly a read error. J is TRBJ1-1 and V is TRBV29-1; no reliable D call. The CDR3 totals 11 residues. The germline V gene has CDR1 SQVTM and CDR2 ANQGSEA. For the CDR3, the DNA is TGCAGCGCTGAATCGTACAAGAAAGCTTTCTTT. It encodes CSAESYKKAFF.

The chain uses TRBV27 and TRBJ2-3, with D perhaps matching TRBD1 (6 bases). The CDR3 is made up of 15 amino acids. Between the trimmed V and J ends, which lost 5 bases and 2 bases, there was a span of 14 bases. Germline V gene sequence: CDR1 MNHEY, CDR2 SMNVEV (reference sequence). The CDR3 loop reads CASSPPQGPTDTQYF. The CDR3 nucleotides read TGTGCCAGCAGTCCCCCACAGGGACCCACAGATACGCAGTATTTT.

The V and J genes are TRBV7-9 and TRBJ2-1; TRBD2 aligns across 13 bases. The CDR3 extends over 16 amino acids. Germline values: CDR1 SEHNR, CDR2 FQNEAQ (reference sequence). The V and J ends lost 5 bases and 4 bases, in that order; junction bases with no gene match: 5. CDR3 sequence reads: CASSLGLAGRYNEQFF. The CDR3 DNA is TGTGCCAGCAGCCTGGGACTAGCGGGGCGATACAATGAGCAGTTCTTC.

The chain couples TRBV27 to TRBJ1-1; D may be TRBD1 (6 bases). This CDR3 spans 13 amino acids. CDR1 and CDR2 from the germline V gene are MNHEY and SMNVEV (reference sequence). The germline V and J ends were trimmed by 5 bases and 5 bases, with 12 bases remaining between them. The CDR3 nucleotides are TGTGCCAGCAGTGTAACAGGGTTGACTGAAGCTTTCTTT. Amino acids: CASSVTGLTEAFF.

The chain couples TRBV14 to TRBJ2-6, with a possible D match to TRBD2 (7 bases). Germline V gene sequence: CDR1 SGHDN, CDR2 FVKESK. V gave up 2 bases and J gave up 0 bases, with 17 bases separating them. CDR3 length: 19 residues. In nucleotides, the CDR3 is TGTGCCAGCAGCCAATCGGGGGGCCGCGTCCCCTCTGGGGCCAACGTCCTGACTTTC. This codes for CASSQSGGRVPSGANVLTF. Combining the CDR3 with reference TRBV14 and TRBJ2-6 gives the whole variable domain EAGVTQFPSHSVIEKGQTVTLRCDPISGHDNLYWYRRVMGKEIKFLLHFVKESKQDESGMPNNRFLAERTGGTYSTLKVQPAELEDSGVYFCASSQSGGRVPSGANVLTFGAGSRLTVL.